This TCR beta chain appears in the sequencing data of a study of T-cell memory formation after mild COVID-19. MiXCR, applied by TCRdb to the 5' RACE reads, yields one record per CDR3 protein. The sample carries about 560,000 distinct CDR3 sequences, around 16% recorded once. This CDR3 region has 15 residues. V dropped 6 bases and J dropped 4 bases, with 19 bases sitting between them. Per germline, CDR1 GTSNPN and CDR2 SVGIG (reference sequence). This clonotype occurred a few times. The material sequenced was PBMCs or a T cell subset sorted from them (not recorded which). This receptor was obtained from an adult woman who had mild COVID-19 (a few samples of this study predate the infection). Cell type and time point are not known. V gene TRBV30 combines with J gene TRBJ1-3; D is ambiguous. The DNA of the CDR3 is TGTGCCTGCTTGTCGGCCAACTTGATAGGAAACACCATATATTTT. It translates to CACLSANLIGNTIYF.